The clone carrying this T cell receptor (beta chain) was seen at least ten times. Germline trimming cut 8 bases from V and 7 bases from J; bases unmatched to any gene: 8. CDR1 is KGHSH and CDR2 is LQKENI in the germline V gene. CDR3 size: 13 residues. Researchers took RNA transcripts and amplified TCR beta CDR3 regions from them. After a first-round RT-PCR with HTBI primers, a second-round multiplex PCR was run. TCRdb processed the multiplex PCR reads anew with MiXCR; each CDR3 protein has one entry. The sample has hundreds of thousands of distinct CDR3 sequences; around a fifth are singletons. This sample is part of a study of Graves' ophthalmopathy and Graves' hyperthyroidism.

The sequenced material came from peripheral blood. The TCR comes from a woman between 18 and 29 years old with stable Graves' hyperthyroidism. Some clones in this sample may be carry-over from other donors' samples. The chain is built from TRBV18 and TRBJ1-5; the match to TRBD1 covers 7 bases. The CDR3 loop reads CASSPDRDQPQHF. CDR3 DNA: TGTGCCAGCAGCCCCGACAGGGACCAGCCCCAGCATTTT.